A selection of T cell receptor beta chains follows, all from one sample in a study of blood T cells in healthy people across ages. TCRdb re-derived calls from the 5' RACE reads in MiXCR, one entry per CDR3 protein. The data show over a million distinct CDR3 sequences, around 27% seen once. The sample also formed part of further work on T cells of mothers and their children.

Sequenced sample: blood. These receptors originate from a girl aged 2-10 years in good health. Each CDR3 is given with its conserved first and last residue. The D gene is left open where the match is weak. Expanded clones get a size class; other rows say once, few or many, or leave the size out.

clone_size,v_call,d_call,j_call,cdr3_nt,cdr3_aa
few,TRBV29-1,.,TRBJ2-1,TGCAGCGCCAACAGGGTTGGCGGGAGTTTCCCCTACAATGAGCAGTTCTTC,CSANRVGGSFPYNEQFF
.,TRBV12-3/TRBV12-4,.,TRBJ2-7,TGTGCCAGCAGTCGTGAGGAGGGCCCCTACGAGCAGTACTTC,CASSREEGPYEQYF
few,TRBV29-1,TRBD1,TRBJ2-7,TGCAGCCCCATTAACCCAGGGGGACAGGGATTTTACGAGCAGTACTTC,CSPINPGGQGFYEQYF
.,TRBV6-2/TRBV6-3,TRBD2,TRBJ2-1,TGTGCCAGCAGTCCCGGGAGCCTAGCGGGAAGTTTATCCTACAATGAGCAGTTCTTC,CASSPGSLAGSLSYNEQFF
.,TRBV29-1,.,TRBJ1-1,TGCAGCGCCGGGGGCGCAGGCGGCATGAACACTGAAGCTTTCTTT,CSAGGAGGMNTEAFF
.,TRBV3-1,.,TRBJ2-3,TGTGCTATCGGAGGGATAGATACGCAGTATTTT,CAIGGIDTQYF
.,TRBV2,.,TRBJ2-5,TGTGCCAGCAGTGAAGATGGGACGAAAAAGACCCAGTACTTC,CASSEDGTKKTQYF
.,TRBV5-1,.,TRBJ2-2,TGCGCCAGCAGCGCTACTAGCAACACCGGGGAGCTGTTTTTT,CASSATSNTGELFF
few,TRBV7-9,TRBD1,TRBJ1-1,TGTGCCAGCAGCTCGCTACAGGGGGGTGAAGCTTTCTTT,CASSSLQGGEAFF
.,TRBV3-1,TRBD2,TRBJ2-5,TGTGCCAGCAGCGCGGGGGACGAGACCCAGTACTTC,CASSAGDETQYF
.,TRBV29-1,.,TRBJ1-2,TGCAGCGTTGGGGGAGAGGGAAGGTATGGCTACACCTTC,CSVGGEGRYGYTF
.,TRBV15,.,TRBJ2-7,TGTGCCACCAGCAGAGTTGGGGACGAGCAGTACTTC,CATSRVGDEQYF
few,TRBV7-9,TRBD2,TRBJ2-1,TGTGCCAGCAGCTTTTTAGCGGGAGGGCCCGGGCGCTATGAGCAGTTCTTC,CASSFLAGGPGRYEQFF
.,TRBV4-2,.,TRBJ1-4,TGTGCCAGCAGCCAACAATTCATGGGAGGTAGGGAACTGTTTTTT,CASSQQFMGGRELFF
.,TRBV5-6,.,TRBJ1-1,TGTGCCAGTTTGAGGGGGAACATTTTGAACACTGAAGCTTTCTTT,CASLRGNILNTEAFF
few,TRBV12-3/TRBV12-4,.,TRBJ2-3,TGTGCCAGCATGACGGTAACTAGCACAGATACGCAGTATTTT,CASMTVTSTDTQYF
.,TRBV29-1,.,TRBJ2-7,TGCAGCGTCTCCAGGGTAGACGAGCAGTACTTC,CSVSRVDEQYF
.,TRBV9,.,TRBJ1-2,TGTGCCAGCAGCGTAGAGGGTGGCAAGAACTATGGCTACACCTTC,CASSVEGGKNYGYTF
few,TRBV3-1,.,TRBJ2-3,TGTGCCAGCGGCCAAGTCTCCGGGCTACCGTCCGATACGCAGTATTTT,CASGQVSGLPSDTQYF
few,TRBV5-1,.,TRBJ2-7,TGCGCCAGCAGCCTGGAATTCATCAAGCGTCCATACGAGCAGTACTTC,CASSLEFIKRPYEQYF
.,TRBV4-1,TRBD2,TRBJ2-1,TGCGCCAGCAGCCACACGGGACTAGCGGGAGACAATGAGCAGTTCTTC,CASSHTGLAGDNEQFF
.,TRBV7-3,TRBD2,TRBJ2-1,TGTGCCAGCAGCCCGCTAGCGGACTCCTACAATGAGCAGTTCTTC,CASSPLADSYNEQFF
few,TRBV5-1,.,TRBJ2-7,TGCGCCAGCAGCTTGCGGCAGGGGTCCGATTACGAGCAGTACTTC,CASSLRQGSDYEQYF
few,TRBV9,.,TRBJ2-5,TGTGCCAGCAGCCCCCCCCGGGGGTGGGAGACCCAGTACTTC,CASSPPRGWETQYF
.,TRBV9,TRBD1,TRBJ1-2,TGTGCCAGCAGCCCCGGGGACAGCCAATATGGCTACACCTTC,CASSPGDSQYGYTF
.,TRBV28,.,TRBJ2-6,TGTGCCAGCAGTTTCTTGGGGGGGCTAATCTCTGGGGCCAACGTCCTGACTTTC,CASSFLGGLISGANVLTF
few,TRBV6-5,TRBD1,TRBJ2-7,TGTGCCAGCAATCCCACCCGGGACAGGGTGGACGAGCAGTACTTC,CASNPTRDRVDEQYF
.,TRBV9,.,TRBJ1-5,TGTGCCAGCAGCGTAGGAGGAGTGGCTCAGCCCCAGCATTTT,CASSVGGVAQPQHF
few,TRBV4-1,.,TRBJ2-5,TGCGCCAGCAGCCACTCGGACATCCAGCAAGAGACCCAGTACTTC,CASSHSDIQQETQYF
few,TRBV2,.,TRBJ2-2,TGTGCCAGCAGCAGGTCGGGGTCCGGGGAGCTGTTTTTT,CASSRSGSGELFF
once,TRBV12-3/TRBV12-4,TRBD1,TRBJ2-1,TGTGCCAGCAGTTTATCTCCTCCCGGACAGGGCTATTCCTACAATGAGCAGTTCTTC,CASSLSPPGQGYSYNEQFF